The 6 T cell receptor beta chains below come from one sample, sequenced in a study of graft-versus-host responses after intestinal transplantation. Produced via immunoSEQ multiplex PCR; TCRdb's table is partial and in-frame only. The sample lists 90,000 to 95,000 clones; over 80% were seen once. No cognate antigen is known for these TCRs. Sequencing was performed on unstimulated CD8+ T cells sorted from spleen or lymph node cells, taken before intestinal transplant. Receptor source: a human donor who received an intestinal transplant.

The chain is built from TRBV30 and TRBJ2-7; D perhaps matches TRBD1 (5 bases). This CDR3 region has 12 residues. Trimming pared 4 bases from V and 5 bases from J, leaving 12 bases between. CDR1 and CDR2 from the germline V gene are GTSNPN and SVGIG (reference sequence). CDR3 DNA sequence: TGTGCCTGGAATCCAGGGCAGAACGAGCAGTACTTC. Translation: CAWNPGQNEQYF.

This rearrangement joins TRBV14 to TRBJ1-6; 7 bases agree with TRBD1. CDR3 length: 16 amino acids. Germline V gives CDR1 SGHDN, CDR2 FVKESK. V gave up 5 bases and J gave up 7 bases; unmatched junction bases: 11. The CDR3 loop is CASSVDRVRWNSPLHF. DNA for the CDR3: TGTGCCAGCAGCGTCGACAGGGTCCGATGGAATTCACCCCTCCACTTT.

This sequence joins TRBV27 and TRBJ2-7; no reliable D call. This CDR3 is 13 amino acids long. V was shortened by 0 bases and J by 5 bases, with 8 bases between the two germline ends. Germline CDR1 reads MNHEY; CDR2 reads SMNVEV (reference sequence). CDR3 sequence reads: CASSLSGSHEQYF. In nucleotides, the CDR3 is TGTGCCAGCAGTTTATCGGGCAGCCACGAGCAGTACTTC.

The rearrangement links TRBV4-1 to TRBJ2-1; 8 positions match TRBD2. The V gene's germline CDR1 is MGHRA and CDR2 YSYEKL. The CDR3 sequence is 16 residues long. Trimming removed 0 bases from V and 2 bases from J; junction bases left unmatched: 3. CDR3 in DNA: TGCGCCAGCAGCCAAGACGGGGGGGCCACCTACAATGAGCAGTTCTTC. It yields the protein CASSQDGGATYNEQFF.

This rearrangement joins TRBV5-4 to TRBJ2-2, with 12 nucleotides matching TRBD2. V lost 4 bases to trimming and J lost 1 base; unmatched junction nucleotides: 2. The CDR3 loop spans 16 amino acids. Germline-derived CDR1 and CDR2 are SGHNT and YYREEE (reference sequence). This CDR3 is CASSGTSGQNTGELFF. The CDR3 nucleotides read TGTGCCAGCAGCGGGACTAGCGGGCAGAACACCGGGGAGCTGTTTTTT.

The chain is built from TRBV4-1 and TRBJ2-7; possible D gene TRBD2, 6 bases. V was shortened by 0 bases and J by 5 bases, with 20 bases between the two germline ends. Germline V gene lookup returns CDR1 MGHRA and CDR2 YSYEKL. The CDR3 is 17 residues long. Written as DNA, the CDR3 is TGCGCCAGCAGCCAAGATTTCGGGGTGGCGGGAAGGAACGAGCAGTACTTC. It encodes CASSQDFGVAGRNEQYF.